A single sample is the source of the 11 T cell receptor beta chains below, sequenced in a study of T-cell reconstitution after alpha-beta-depleted transplantation in children. Unique molecular identifiers were incorporated when the TCRbeta library was constructed. Via MiXCR, TCRdb re-called the PCR reads, giving one row per CDR3 protein. The repertoire includes 350,000 to 450,000 distinct CDR3 sequences, 20% of them detected once, and around 4% sits in the top ten. The sequencing here drew on PBMCs from the stem cell graft donor, taken from the stem cell graft. The receptors shown here come from a human donor who donated a stem cell graft to a child with acute myeloid leukemia.

This clonotype was counted at least ten times. V gene TRBV20-1 combines with J gene TRBJ2-1; unclear D gene. Deletions cut 2 bases from V and 5 bases from J, with 10 bases between. Germline V gene data show CDR1 as DFQATT and CDR2 as SNEGSKA (reference sequence). The CDR3 loop spans 13 amino acids. CDR3 in amino acids: CSARWLTNNEQFF. Written as DNA, the CDR3 is TGCAGTGCTAGATGGCTCACGAACAATGAGCAGTTCTTC.

In this sample, this clonotype turned up many times. The rearrangement joins TRBV20-1 to TRBJ2-1; 11 bases agree with TRBD2. The CDR3 is 18 amino acids. V lost 0 bases to trimming and J lost 9 bases; unmatched junction nucleotides: 16. Germline CDR1 DFQATT, CDR2 SNEGSKA (reference sequence). The CDR3 loop reads CSARDFKYYSGRAAEQFF. The CDR3 bases are TGCAGTGCTAGAGATTTTAAATATTATAGCGGGAGGGCAGCTGAGCAGTTCTTC.

The chain uses TRBV5-1 and TRBJ2-1; D unclear. V was shortened by 4 bases and J by 7 bases, with 21 bases between the two germline ends. Germline V lookup: CDR1 SGHRS, CDR2 YFSETQ. This CDR3 comprises 16 residues. The DNA for the CDR3 is TGCGCCAGCAGCCCCTCGGCTCAATACGGTGGGAATGAGCAGTTCTTC. Its protein product is CASSPSAQYGGNEQFF.

The CDR3 coding sequence is TGTGCCAGCAGTTTTAGGAGCGGGAGGGCCAATGAGCAGTTCTTC. This sequence encodes CASSFRSGRANEQFF. The gene calls are TRBV12-3 or TRBV12-4 and TRBJ2-1; 10 bases match TRBD2. The CDR3 spans 15 residues. Trimming took 3 bases from V and 6 from J; bases not matched to a gene: 5.

This chain links TRBV15 with TRBJ1-3, with 8 bases identical to TRBD1. CDR1 LNHNV and CDR2 YYDKDF come from the germline V gene (reference sequence). The CDR3 has 15 amino acids. After removal of 3 bases from V and 3 bases from J, the junction contained 4 bases not matched to a gene. The CDR3 DNA follows: TGTGCCACCAGCAGGGAAGGGACAGGTGGAAACACCATATATTTT. Its protein product is CATSREGTGGNTIYF.

In this sample, this clonotype turned up a few times. J is TRBJ1-6 and V is TRBV5-8; D might be TRBD1 (6 bases). Trimming removed 0 bases from V and 7 bases from J, with 8 bases in between. The germline CDR1 and CDR2 sequences are SGHTS and YDEGEE. The CDR3 is 14 amino acids. The chain's CDR3 is CASSLGQENSPLHF. CDR3 in DNA: TGTGCCAGCAGCTTGGGACAGGAAAATTCACCCCTCCACTTT.

At least ten counts were recorded for this clonotype. The chain has TRBV12-3 or TRBV12-4 and TRBJ2-7; possible D gene TRBD2, 6 bases. The CDR3 extends over 15 amino acids. V shed 4 bases and J shed 3 bases, with 16 bases lying between them. Here the CDR3 DNA reads TGTGCCAGCAGTTCCGGGGGACTTCCCTTCTACGAGCAGTACTTC. Amino acids: CASSSGGLPFYEQYF.

In this sample, this clonotype turned up a few times. The CDR3 sequence is CASSQLGNTGELFF. The DNA for the CDR3 is TGTGCCAGCAGCCAATTGGGGAACACCGGGGAGCTGTTTTTT. This rearrangement joins TRBV12-3 or TRBV12-4 to TRBJ2-2; D unresolved. The CDR3 is made up of 14 amino acids. The germline V and J ends were trimmed by 6 bases and 1 base, with 9 bases remaining between them.

This clonotype was found a few times. The V gene is TRBV7-3, the J gene TRBJ2-3, with TRBD2 matching 8 bases. J was trimmed by 5 bases and V by 4 bases; bases with no gene match: 2. This CDR3 has 13 residues. Germline V CDR1 and CDR2: SGHTA, FQGTGA. The CDR3 region is CASSSTSVDTQYF. The CDR3 DNA follows: TGTGCCAGCAGCTCGACTAGCGTAGATACGCAGTATTTT.

This clonotype was counted a few times. The chain couples TRBV7-9 to TRBJ1-1, with D hard to call. The CDR3 has 12 residues. The V end was cut by 5 bases, the J end by 3 bases, with 7 bases between. The germline V gene has CDR1 SEHNR and CDR2 FQNEAQ (reference sequence). The DNA for the CDR3 is TGTGCCAGCAGCGGACCCTACACTGAAGCTTTCTTT. Protein sequence: CASSGPYTEAFF.

There are a few counts of this clonotype. One end of the junction varies from germline; a read error may be responsible. The chain recombines TRBV5-1 with TRBJ2-1; TRBD2 aligns across 10 bases. Germline V gene data show CDR1 as SGHRS and CDR2 as YFSETQ. The CDR3 runs 14 residues. This CDR3 reads CTSSLGTSVNEQFF. The CDR3 DNA follows: TGCACCAGCAGCTTGGGGACTAGCGTCAATGAGCAGTTCTTC.